These T cell receptor beta chains were read from a single sample in a study of T-cell reconstitution after alpha-beta-depleted transplantation in children. TCRdb reprocessed the PCR reads with MiXCR, giving one entry per CDR3 protein. The sample gives about 900,000 distinct CDR3 sequences, roughly 31% of which show up once; roughly 30% is in the top ten. The sample here was PBMCs, mostly from graft donor cells, taken 360 days after TCRalphabeta/CD19-depleted stem cell transplant. These receptors were taken from a boy younger than two who had a stem cell transplant for SCID, so the T cells may come from the graft donor. Each CDR3 is given with its conserved first and last residue. Each record gives: J gene, V gene, D gene, clone size, CDR3 protein, CDR3 DNA. The D gene is left open where the match is weak. Clone size, where shown, is once, few, many, or a class for clones that have expanded.

J gene: TRBJ2-7
V gene: TRBV12-3/TRBV12-4
D gene: .
clone size: few
CDR3 protein: CASRSTEVSYEQYF
CDR3 DNA: TGTGCCAGCAGGTCGACAGAGGTCTCCTACGAGCAGTACTTC

J gene: TRBJ1-1
V gene: TRBV5-5
D gene: .
clone size: few
CDR3 protein: CASSFGAGNTEAFF
CDR3 DNA: TGTGCCAGCAGCTTCGGGGCAGGGAACACTGAAGCTTTCTTT

J gene: TRBJ2-1
V gene: TRBV6-2/TRBV6-3
D gene: .
clone size: .
CDR3 protein: CASSYGDVMYNEQFF
CDR3 DNA: TGTGCCAGCAGCTACGGCGACGTAATGTACAATGAGCAGTTCTTC

J gene: TRBJ2-7
V gene: TRBV6-1
D gene: .
clone size: few
CDR3 protein: CASSRGKGHEQYF
CDR3 DNA: TGTGCCAGCAGCCGCGGGAAAGGGCACGAGCAGTACTTC

J gene: TRBJ2-2
V gene: TRBV5-5
D gene: TRBD2
clone size: few
CDR3 protein: CASSLGMTSVDTGELFF
CDR3 DNA: TGTGCCAGCAGCTTGGGAATGACTAGCGTCGACACCGGGGAGCTGTTTTTT

J gene: TRBJ2-5
V gene: TRBV5-1
D gene: .
clone size: .
CDR3 protein: CASSLGPKQETQYF
CDR3 DNA: TGCGCCAGCAGCTTGGGACCCAAGCAAGAGACCCAGTACTTC

J gene: TRBJ1-5
V gene: TRBV3-1
D gene: .
clone size: few
CDR3 protein: CASSQGRAGQPQHF
CDR3 DNA: TGTGCCAGCAGCCAAGGCAGGGCGGGACAGCCCCAGCATTTT

J gene: TRBJ1-1
V gene: TRBV12-3/TRBV12-4
D gene: .
clone size: few
CDR3 protein: CASSPTRFAEAFF
CDR3 DNA: TGTGCCAGCAGTCCCACCCGGTTCGCTGAAGCTTTCTTT

J gene: TRBJ2-1
V gene: TRBV6-5
D gene: TRBD2
clone size: .
CDR3 protein: CASSYSSGGIYNEQFF
CDR3 DNA: TGTGCCAGCAGTTACTCTAGCGGGGGGATTTACAATGAGCAGTTCTTC

J gene: TRBJ2-4
V gene: TRBV28
D gene: .
clone size: .
CDR3 protein: CASSQGAVAKNIQYF
CDR3 DNA: TGTGCCAGCAGCCAAGGGGCGGTAGCCAAAAACATTCAGTACTTC

J gene: TRBJ2-1
V gene: TRBV5-1
D gene: TRBD2
clone size: many
CDR3 protein: CASSPVGTSGGSYNEQFF
CDR3 DNA: TGCGCCAGCAGCCCGGTCGGGACTAGCGGGGGCTCCTACAATGAGCAGTTCTTC

J gene: TRBJ1-5
V gene: TRBV12-3/TRBV12-4
D gene: TRBD1
clone size: .
CDR3 protein: CASSYGQGSNQPQHF
CDR3 DNA: TGTGCCAGCAGCTATGGACAGGGTAGCAATCAGCCCCAGCATTTT

J gene: TRBJ1-2
V gene: TRBV5-1
D gene: TRBD1
clone size: .
CDR3 protein: CASSLGQGTLSNYGYTF
CDR3 DNA: TGCGCCAGCAGCTTGGGACAGGGGACCCTCTCTAACTATGGCTACACCTTC

J gene: TRBJ2-7
V gene: TRBV20-1
D gene: .
clone size: .
CDR3 protein: CSATGPSYEQYF
CDR3 DNA: TGCAGTGCAACGGGACCCTCCTACGAGCAGTACTTC

J gene: TRBJ2-7
V gene: TRBV27
D gene: TRBD2
clone size: few
CDR3 protein: CASSFGRSNTYEQYF
CDR3 DNA: TGTGCCAGCAGTTTCGGGAGGAGTAATACCTACGAGCAGTACTTC

J gene: TRBJ2-7
V gene: TRBV29-1
D gene: .
clone size: .
CDR3 protein: CSVGRPYEQYF
CDR3 DNA: TGCAGCGTTGGTCGACCCTACGAGCAGTACTTC

J gene: TRBJ2-2
V gene: TRBV10-3
D gene: TRBD2
clone size: .
CDR3 protein: CAIRPLAGGLNTGELFF
CDR3 DNA: TGTGCCATCAGGCCACTAGCGGGGGGTCTGAACACCGGGGAGCTGTTTTTT

J gene: TRBJ2-5
V gene: TRBV24-1
D gene: TRBD1
clone size: few
CDR3 protein: CATSDRTGEETQYF
CDR3 DNA: TGTGCCACCAGTGACCGTACAGGGGAAGAGACCCAGTACTTC

J gene: TRBJ2-5
V gene: TRBV29-1
D gene: .
clone size: few
CDR3 protein: CSVSSLLRETQYF
CDR3 DNA: TGCAGCGTTTCATCGCTCCTCAGAGAGACCCAGTACTTC

J gene: TRBJ1-2
V gene: TRBV5-5
D gene: TRBD1
clone size: .
CDR3 protein: CASSGDSPSNYGYTF
CDR3 DNA: TGTGCCAGCAGCGGGGACAGCCCCTCTAACTATGGCTACACCTTC

J gene: TRBJ1-2
V gene: TRBV18
D gene: .
clone size: few
CDR3 protein: CASSRQQGRGANYGYTF
CDR3 DNA: TGTGCCAGCTCACGCCAGCAGGGACGAGGAGCTAACTATGGCTACACCTTC

J gene: TRBJ2-4
V gene: TRBV20-1
D gene: .
clone size: .
CDR3 protein: CSAPWLGNIQYF
CDR3 DNA: TGCAGTGCCCCCTGGCTGGGAAACATTCAGTACTTC

J gene: TRBJ1-2
V gene: TRBV7-2
D gene: .
clone size: .
CDR3 protein: CASSGPRANYGYTF
CDR3 DNA: TGTGCCAGCAGCGGGCCCAGAGCTAACTATGGCTACACCTTC

J gene: TRBJ1-5
V gene: TRBV19
D gene: TRBD1
clone size: few
CDR3 protein: CASSPQDRVRQPQHF
CDR3 DNA: TGTGCCAGTAGTCCTCAAGACAGGGTCCGGCAGCCCCAGCATTTT

J gene: TRBJ1-2
V gene: TRBV10-3
D gene: .
clone size: few
CDR3 protein: CAISESRDYYGYTF
CDR3 DNA: TGTGCCATCAGTGAGTCCCGGGACTACTATGGCTACACCTTC

J gene: TRBJ2-3
V gene: TRBV20-1
D gene: TRBD2
clone size: .
CDR3 protein: CSGSGGPSDTQYF
CDR3 DNA: TGCAGTGGTTCGGGGGGGCCGTCCGATACGCAGTATTTT

J gene: TRBJ2-7
V gene: TRBV6-2/TRBV6-3
D gene: TRBD2
clone size: few
CDR3 protein: CASRDVRGGLNEQYF
CDR3 DNA: TGTGCCAGCAGAGATGTCCGGGGGGGCCTAAACGAGCAGTACTTC

J gene: TRBJ1-1
V gene: TRBV10-3
D gene: .
clone size: few
CDR3 protein: CAISESGRQRKGTTEAFF
CDR3 DNA: TGTGCCATCAGTGAGTCTGGGAGGCAAAGAAAAGGGACCACTGAAGCTTTCTTT

J gene: TRBJ2-1
V gene: TRBV4-3
D gene: .
clone size: many
CDR3 protein: CASSQSGIPLNEQFF
CDR3 DNA: TGCGCCAGCAGCCAAAGCGGTATCCCTCTTAATGAGCAGTTCTTC

J gene: TRBJ1-4
V gene: TRBV9
D gene: .
clone size: .
CDR3 protein: CASSADVGRNEKLFF
CDR3 DNA: TGTGCCAGCAGCGCAGATGTGGGACGGAATGAAAAACTGTTTTTT

J gene: TRBJ1-6
V gene: TRBV7-8
D gene: .
clone size: few
CDR3 protein: CASSSRVLNSPLHF
CDR3 DNA: TGTGCCAGCAGCTCCCGGGTCTTGAATTCACCCCTCCACTTT

J gene: TRBJ2-4
V gene: TRBV20-1
D gene: .
clone size: few
CDR3 protein: CSAENRAKNIQYF
CDR3 DNA: TGCAGTGCTGAGAACAGGGCCAAAAACATTCAGTACTTC

J gene: TRBJ1-5
V gene: TRBV28
D gene: .
clone size: once
CDR3 protein: CASRLLRTQPQHF
CDR3 DNA: TGTGCCAGCAGGCTCCTACGGACTCAGCCCCAGCATTTT

J gene: TRBJ2-1
V gene: TRBV20-1
D gene: TRBD2
clone size: .
CDR3 protein: CSARIGTTSYNEQFF
CDR3 DNA: TGCAGTGCTAGGATCGGGACTACCTCCTACAATGAGCAGTTCTTC

J gene: TRBJ2-2
V gene: TRBV5-6
D gene: .
clone size: .
CDR3 protein: CASSFLQGIAGELFF
CDR3 DNA: TGTGCCAGCAGCTTTCTCCAGGGCATTGCCGGGGAGCTGTTTTTT

J gene: TRBJ2-7
V gene: TRBV29-1
D gene: TRBD1
clone size: .
CDR3 protein: CSVRGQHGEQYF
CDR3 DNA: TGCAGCGTTCGGGGACAGCATGGGGAGCAGTACTTC

J gene: TRBJ2-1
V gene: TRBV6-2/TRBV6-3
D gene: .
clone size: .
CDR3 protein: CASDSGEFGHEQFF
CDR3 DNA: TGTGCCAGCGATTCAGGGGAATTTGGGCATGAGCAGTTCTTC

J gene: TRBJ2-1
V gene: TRBV9
D gene: TRBD1
clone size: .
CDR3 protein: CASSVTGGVPGEQFF
CDR3 DNA: TGTGCCAGCAGCGTGACAGGGGGCGTCCCCGGTGAGCAGTTCTTC

J gene: TRBJ2-2
V gene: TRBV19
D gene: .
clone size: .
CDR3 protein: CASSSPDGPSFTGELFF
CDR3 DNA: TGTGCCAGTAGTAGCCCGGACGGACCGAGTTTCACCGGGGAGCTGTTTTTT

J gene: TRBJ2-6
V gene: TRBV11-2
D gene: .
clone size: .
CDR3 protein: CASSLGFGPGANVLTF
CDR3 DNA: TGTGCCAGCAGCTTAGGTTTCGGCCCTGGGGCCAACGTCCTGACTTTC

J gene: TRBJ1-1
V gene: TRBV30
D gene: .
clone size: .
CDR3 protein: CAWSRGGTEAFF
CDR3 DNA: TGTGCCTGGAGTAGGGGGGGCACTGAAGCTTTCTTT

J gene: TRBJ1-1
V gene: TRBV4-3
D gene: .
clone size: .
CDR3 protein: CASSQDLWNTEAFF
CDR3 DNA: TGCGCCAGCAGCCAAGATCTCTGGAACACTGAAGCTTTCTTT

J gene: TRBJ1-6
V gene: TRBV6-5
D gene: .
clone size: .
CDR3 protein: CASSYTRGRHSPLHF
CDR3 DNA: TGTGCCAGCAGTTATACTCGTGGGCGCCATTCACCCCTCCACTTT

J gene: TRBJ1-5
V gene: TRBV10-2
D gene: .
clone size: few
CDR3 protein: CASSESVGANQPQHF
CDR3 DNA: TGCGCCAGCAGTGAGTCTGTGGGAGCTAATCAGCCCCAGCATTTT

J gene: TRBJ2-5
V gene: TRBV20-1
D gene: .
clone size: few
CDR3 protein: CSASQVAVTQYF
CDR3 DNA: TGCAGTGCTAGCCAGGTTGCGGTGACCCAGTACTTC

J gene: TRBJ2-5
V gene: TRBV5-1
D gene: TRBD2
clone size: .
CDR3 protein: CASRRSGGASRETQYF
CDR3 DNA: TGCGCCAGCAGGCGAAGCGGGGGGGCCTCTAGAGAGACCCAGTACTTC

J gene: TRBJ1-6
V gene: TRBV5-6
D gene: .
clone size: .
CDR3 protein: CASSPYWGRYNSPLHF
CDR3 DNA: TGTGCCAGCAGCCCATATTGGGGGAGGTATAATTCACCCCTCCACTTT

J gene: TRBJ2-1
V gene: TRBV7-9
D gene: TRBD2
clone size: few
CDR3 protein: CASSLRWSGGGEQFF
CDR3 DNA: TGTGCCAGCAGCTTAAGATGGAGCGGGGGTGGTGAGCAGTTCTTC

J gene: TRBJ2-3
V gene: TRBV18
D gene: TRBD1
clone size: once
CDR3 protein: CASSPDQVTGGGGDTQYF
CDR3 DNA: TGTGCCAGCTCACCAGACCAGGTGACAGGGGGCGGAGGAGATACGCAGTATTTT

J gene: TRBJ1-1
V gene: TRBV7-3
D gene: .
clone size: .
CDR3 protein: CASSLTPVGEPSYLAEAFF
CDR3 DNA: TGTGCCAGCAGCTTAACCCCTGTGGGGGAACCCTCGTACCTTGCGGAAGCTTTCTTT

J gene: TRBJ1-2
V gene: TRBV7-2
D gene: .
clone size: .
CDR3 protein: CACLLRQVLGGYTF
CDR3 DNA: TGTGCCTGTCTACTCCGACAGGTCCTCGGTGGCTACACCTTC

J gene: TRBJ2-7
V gene: TRBV27
D gene: TRBD1
clone size: few
CDR3 protein: CASRRNRGLSEQYF
CDR3 DNA: TGTGCCAGCAGGCGGAACAGGGGGCTCAGCGAGCAGTACTTC

J gene: TRBJ2-5
V gene: TRBV12-3/TRBV12-4
D gene: TRBD2
clone size: few
CDR3 protein: CASTSWTSPQETQYF
CDR3 DNA: TGTGCCAGCACCTCCTGGACTAGCCCCCAAGAGACCCAGTACTTC